Below, 8 T cell receptor beta chains from the same sample are listed, as sequenced in a study of blood T cell repertoires in COVID-19. Here immunoSEQ multiplex PCR was the method, and the copy in TCRdb shows in-frame clones only, minus some. Among 200,000 to 300,000 clones listed, over 80% were seen once. Input material: peripheral blood. Every receptor here comes from a woman in her thirties or forties with acute or convalescent COVID-19.

The chain combines TRBV3-1 (or the pseudogene TRBV3-2) with TRBJ1-4, with 10 positions matching TRBD1. The V segment lost 3 bases and the J segment 8 bases; nucleotides outside the gene matches: 9. This CDR3 region has 16 residues. Germline assignment: CDR1 LGHDT and CDR2 YNNKEL (reference sequence). The CDR3 nucleotides read TGTGCCAGCAGCCAGGGACAGGGGACGCCAAGAGAAAAACTGTTTTTT. It specifies CASSQGQGTPREKLFF.

This clone was observed a handful of times. This chain links TRBV6-6 with TRBJ1-6, with TRBD1 as a possible D gene (5 bases). Germline V gene data show CDR1 as MNHNY and CDR2 as SVGAGI (reference sequence). The CDR3 runs to 16 residues. V lost 5 bases, J lost 8 bases, and 19 bases lay in between. The CDR3 protein is CASSPGLRGAHSPLHF. The CDR3 DNA reads TGTGCCAGCAGTCCGGGACTTAGAGGGGCCCATTCACCCCTCCACTTT.

The gene calls are TRBV7-9 and TRBJ2-3; 9 bases are shared with TRBD1. With 2 bases clipped from V and 6 bases from J, the junction kept 9 bases outside the gene matches. The CDR3 consists of 16 residues. Germline loops: CDR1 SEHNR, CDR2 FQNEAQ (reference sequence). The CDR3 nucleotides read TGTGCCAGCAGCTTACCCCGGGACAGGGTCTCCGATACGCAGTATTTT. Protein sequence: CASSLPRDRVSDTQYF.

J is TRBJ1-2 and V is TRBV10-2; 9 bases fit TRBD1. There are 16 residues in the CDR3. Germline-derived CDR1 and CDR2 are WSHSY and SAAADI. The ends lost 3 bases at V and 7 bases at J; junction bases unmatched: 12. The CDR3 sequence is CASSDLAQGAEGGYTF. The CDR3 DNA reads TGCGCCAGCAGTGACCTCGCACAGGGGGCTGAGGGTGGCTACACCTTC.

The V call is TRBV18, the J call TRBJ1-1, with D maybe TRBD1 (5 bases). This CDR3 comprises 13 residues. Germline CDR1 reads KGHSH; CDR2 reads LQKENI. Trimming cost V 3 bases and J 7 bases, with 12 bases left between them. The CDR3 reads CASSPAARVEAFF. The DNA for the CDR3 is TGTGCCAGCTCACCCGCCGCCAGGGTTGAAGCTTTCTTT.

The chain couples TRBV7-9 to TRBJ1-2; D may be TRBD1 (6 bases). The CDR3 covers 15 residues. Germline V gene lookup returns CDR1 SEHNR and CDR2 FQNEAQ (reference sequence). V was pared by 5 bases and J by 8 bases, with 21 bases between. CDR3 sequence (DNA): TGTGCCAGCAGCACCACAGGGAATCGGTTAAGCGGCTACACCTTC. Encoded protein: CASSTTGNRLSGYTF.

With respect to this clone: The sample carries other DNA sequences with the same CDR3. The chain carries TRBV18 and TRBJ1-1, with D tentatively TRBD1 (5 bases). V was shortened by 3 bases and J by 1 base, with 9 bases between the two germline ends. This CDR3 contains 14 residues. Germline V gene data show CDR1 as KGHSH and CDR2 as LQKENI. The CDR3 region is CASSPQGGNTEAFF. The CDR3 DNA is TGTGCCAGCTCACCGCAGGGTGGGAACACTGAAGCTTTCTTT.

The chain joins TRBV12-3 or TRBV12-4 to TRBJ1-4, with D hard to call. Trimming left V 3 bases short and J 3 bases short, with 5 bases between. This CDR3 spans 13 amino acids. The CDR3 loop reads CASSFTANEKLFF. Here the CDR3 DNA reads TGTGCCAGCAGTTTTACAGCTAATGAAAAACTGTTTTTT.